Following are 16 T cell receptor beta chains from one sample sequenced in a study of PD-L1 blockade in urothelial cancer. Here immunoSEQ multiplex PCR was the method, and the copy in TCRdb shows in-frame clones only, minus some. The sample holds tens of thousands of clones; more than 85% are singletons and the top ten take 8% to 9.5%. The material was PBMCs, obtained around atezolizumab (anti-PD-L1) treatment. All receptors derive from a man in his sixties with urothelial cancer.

CDR3 region: CASSSGGKRNYGYTF. In DNA, the CDR3 is TGCGCCAGCAGCAGCGGGGGGAAGAGGAACTATGGCTACACCTTC. The chain employs TRBV5-1 and TRBJ1-2; D possibly corresponds to TRBD1 (5 bases). CDR3 length: 15 residues. Germline V gene sequence: CDR1 SGHRS, CDR2 YFSETQ. V was pared by 4 bases and J by 2 bases, with 15 bases between.

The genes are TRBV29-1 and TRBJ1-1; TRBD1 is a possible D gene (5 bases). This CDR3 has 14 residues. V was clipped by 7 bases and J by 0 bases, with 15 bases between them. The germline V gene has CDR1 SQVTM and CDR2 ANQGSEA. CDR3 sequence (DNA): TGCAGCGCCGGACAAGGGCCGGTGAACACTGAAGCTTTCTTT. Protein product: CSAGQGPVNTEAFF.

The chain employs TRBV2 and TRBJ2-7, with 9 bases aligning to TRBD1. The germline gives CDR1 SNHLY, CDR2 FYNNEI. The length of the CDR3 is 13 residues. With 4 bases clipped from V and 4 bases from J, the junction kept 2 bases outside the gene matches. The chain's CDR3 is CASSGGQGYEQYF. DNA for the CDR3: TGTGCCAGCAGTGGAGGACAGGGGTACGAGCAGTACTTC.

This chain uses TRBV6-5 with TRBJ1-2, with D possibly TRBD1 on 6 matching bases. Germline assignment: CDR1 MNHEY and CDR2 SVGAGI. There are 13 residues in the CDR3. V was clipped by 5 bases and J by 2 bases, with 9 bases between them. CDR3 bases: TGTGCCAGCAGTGCAACAGGGAACTATGGCTACACCTTC. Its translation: CASSATGNYGYTF.

DNA of the CDR3: TGTGCCAGCAGCTCCGACAGGTCCAATCAGCCCCAGCATTTT. Amino acid sequence: CASSSDRSNQPQHF. This chain links TRBV7-2 with TRBJ1-5; D is perhaps TRBD1 (6 bases). V was pared by 4 bases and J by 3 bases, with 10 bases between. The CDR3 is 14 amino acids. Germline values: CDR1 SGHTA, CDR2 FQGNSA.

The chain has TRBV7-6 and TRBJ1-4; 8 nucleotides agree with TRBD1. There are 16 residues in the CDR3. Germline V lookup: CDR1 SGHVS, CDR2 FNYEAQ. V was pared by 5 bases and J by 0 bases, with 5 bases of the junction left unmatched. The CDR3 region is CASSAGTGATNEKLFF. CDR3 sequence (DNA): TGTGCCAGCAGCGCCGGGACAGGAGCAACTAATGAAAAACTGTTTTTT. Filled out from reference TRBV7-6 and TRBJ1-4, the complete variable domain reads GAGVSQSPRYKVTKRGQDVALRCDPISGHVSLYWYRQALGQGPEFLTYFNYEAQQDKSGLPNDRFSAERPEGSISTLTIQRTEQRDSAMYRCASSAGTGATNEKLFFGSGTQLSVL.

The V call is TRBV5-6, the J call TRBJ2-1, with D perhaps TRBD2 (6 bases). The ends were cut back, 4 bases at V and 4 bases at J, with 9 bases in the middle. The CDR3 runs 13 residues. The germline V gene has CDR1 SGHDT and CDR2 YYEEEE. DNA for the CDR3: TGTGCCAGCAGCACCGGACTATACAATGAGCAGTTCTTC. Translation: CASSTGLYNEQFF.

The CDR3 DNA follows: TGTGCCAGCACCGTACTAAATCAGCCCCAGCATTTT. Protein product: CASTVLNQPQHF. V and J are TRBV28 and TRBJ1-5; D ambiguous. Germline V gene lookup returns CDR1 MDHEN and CDR2 SYDVKM. This CDR3 region has 12 residues. Trimming cost V 7 bases and J 4 bases, with 8 bases left between them.

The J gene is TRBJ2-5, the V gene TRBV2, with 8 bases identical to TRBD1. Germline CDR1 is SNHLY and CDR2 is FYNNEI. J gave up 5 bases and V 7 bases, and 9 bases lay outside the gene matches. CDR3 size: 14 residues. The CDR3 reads CASKDGQGGETQYF. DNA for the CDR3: TGTGCCAGCAAGGACGGACAGGGCGGGGAGACCCAGTACTTC.

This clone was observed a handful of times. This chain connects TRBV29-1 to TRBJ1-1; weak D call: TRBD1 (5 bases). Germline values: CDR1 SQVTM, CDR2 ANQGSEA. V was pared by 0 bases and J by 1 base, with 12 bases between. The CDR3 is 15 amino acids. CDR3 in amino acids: CSVEDSLGGNTEAFF. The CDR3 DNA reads TGCAGCGTTGAAGATTCATTGGGGGGGAACACTGAAGCTTTCTTT.

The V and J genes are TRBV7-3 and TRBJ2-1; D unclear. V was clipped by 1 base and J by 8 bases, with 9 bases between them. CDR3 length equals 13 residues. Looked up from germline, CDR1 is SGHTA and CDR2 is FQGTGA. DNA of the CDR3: TGTGCCAGCAGCTTAAGAGGCATTGATGAGCAGTTCTTC. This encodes CASSLRGIDEQFF.

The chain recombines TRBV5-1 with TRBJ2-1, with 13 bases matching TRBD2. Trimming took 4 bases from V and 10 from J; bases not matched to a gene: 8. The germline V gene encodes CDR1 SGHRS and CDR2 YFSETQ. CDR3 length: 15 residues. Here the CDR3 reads CASSTGTSGVKEQFF. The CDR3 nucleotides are TGCGCCAGCAGCACCGGGACTAGCGGGGTCAAAGAGCAGTTCTTC.

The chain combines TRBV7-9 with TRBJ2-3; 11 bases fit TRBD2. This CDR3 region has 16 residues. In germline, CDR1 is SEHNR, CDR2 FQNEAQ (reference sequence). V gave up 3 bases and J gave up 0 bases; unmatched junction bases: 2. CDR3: CASSFTSGGSTDTQYF. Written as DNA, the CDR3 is TGTGCCAGCAGCTTTACTAGCGGGGGTAGCACAGATACGCAGTATTTT.

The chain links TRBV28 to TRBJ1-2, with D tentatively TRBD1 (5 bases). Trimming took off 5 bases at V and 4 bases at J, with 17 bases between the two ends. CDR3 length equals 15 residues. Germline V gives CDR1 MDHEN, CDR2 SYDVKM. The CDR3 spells CASSPNGPGGYGYTF. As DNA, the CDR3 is TGTGCCAGCAGTCCTAACGGACCCGGGGGCTATGGCTACACCTTC.

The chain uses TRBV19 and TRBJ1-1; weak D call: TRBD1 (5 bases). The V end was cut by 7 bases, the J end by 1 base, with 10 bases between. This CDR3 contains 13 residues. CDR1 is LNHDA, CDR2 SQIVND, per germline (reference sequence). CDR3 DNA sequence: TGTGCCAGTATCTTACAGGAGAACACTGAAGCTTTCTTT. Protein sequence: CASILQENTEAFF.

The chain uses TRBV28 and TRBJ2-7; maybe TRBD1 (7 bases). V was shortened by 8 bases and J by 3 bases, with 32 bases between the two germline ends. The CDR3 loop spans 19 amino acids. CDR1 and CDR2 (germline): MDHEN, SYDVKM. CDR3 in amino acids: CASSFGGQSTILTLYEQYF. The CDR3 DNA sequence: TGTGCCAGCTCTTTCGGGGGACAGTCGACTATCCTAACCCTCTACGAGCAGTACTTC.